Each of the 19 T cell receptor beta chains below was sequenced from the same sample in a study of blood T cells in healthy people across ages. Next came a second PCR, run for roughly 7 to 12 cycles, which used a sample-barcoded 5' primer along with a J-beta primer mix. TCRdb fed the 5' RACE reads into MiXCR, producing one record per CDR3 protein. The sample consists of hundreds of thousands of distinct CDR3 sequences, approximately 30% of them appearing once. The sample was blood. Receptor source: a woman older than 75 in good health.

The chain uses TRBV5-4 and TRBJ1-2; weak D call: TRBD1 (6 bases). Germline V CDR1 and CDR2: SGHNT, YYREEE (reference sequence). The CDR3 contains 15 residues. Between the trimmed V and J ends, which lost 2 bases and 5 bases, there was a span of 16 bases. In DNA form, the CDR3 reads TGTGCCAGCAGCTTTCGGACAGTGAGGGATTATGGCTACACCTTC. As protein: CASSFRTVRDYGYTF. The full variable domain, completed using reference TRBV5-4 and TRBJ1-2, is ETGVTQSPTHLIKTRGQQVTLRCSSQSGHNTVSWYQQALGQGPQFIFQYYREEENGRGNFPPRFSGLQFPNYSSELNVNALELDDSALYLCASSFRTVRDYGYTFGSGTRLTVV.

This clonotype was counted ten times or more. V and J are TRBV6-1 and TRBJ2-4; 8 bases fit TRBD2. This CDR3 is built from 18 residues. CDR1 is MNHNS, CDR2 SASEGT, per germline. The ends lost 3 bases at V and 0 bases at J; junction bases unmatched: 10. The CDR3 coding sequence is TGTGCCAGCAGTGAGCGGGGGGCCGAATCACTAGCCAAAAACATTCAGTACTTC. It yields the protein CASSERGAESLAKNIQYF.

In regard to this clonotype: Since a much larger clone is just one base distant, this may be a read error. The chain joins TRBV20-1 to TRBJ2-1, with TRBD2 matching over 12 bases. The J segment lost 7 bases and the V segment lost 0 bases, leaving 10 bases of the junction unmatched. CDR1 DFQATT and CDR2 SNEGSKA come from the germline V gene (reference sequence). The CDR3 covers 17 residues. This CDR3 is CSARDANGLAGGNEQFF. In DNA form, the CDR3 reads TGCAGTGCTAGAGATGCAAATGGCCTAGCGGGGGGGAATGAGCAGTTCTTC.

This clonotype appeared many times. The chain's CDR3 is CASSLGTGTHEQYF. CDR3 DNA: TGTGCCAGCAGCTTAGGGACAGGGACCCACGAGCAGTACTTC. V gene TRBV7-7 combines with J gene TRBJ2-7; TRBD1 matches at 8 bases. V was clipped by 1 base and J by 5 bases; unmatched bases: 4. The CDR3 length is 14 residues. Germline V CDR1 and CDR2: SSHAT, FNYEAQ (reference sequence).

The table lists this clonotype with many counts. The chain carries TRBV6-2 or TRBV6-3 and TRBJ1-5, with TRBD1 matching 7 bases. CDR1 and CDR2 (germline): MNHEY, SVGEGT. This CDR3 is 13 amino acids long. V lost 10 bases, J lost 3 bases, and 6 bases stayed unmatched. This CDR3 reads CATRDSLNQPQHF. The CDR3 nucleotides are TGTGCCACTCGGGACAGCCTCAATCAGCCCCAGCATTTT.

In the case of this clonotype: This sequence may be a read error, since a much larger clone differs from it by one base. This sequence joins TRBV20-1 and TRBJ2-3; D might be TRBD1 (6 bases). V was pared by 7 bases and J by 2 bases, with 16 bases between. The germline V gene has CDR1 DFQATT and CDR2 SNEGSKA (reference sequence). CDR3 length equals 14 residues. The CDR3 reads CSVSIQGPTDTQYF. CDR3 coding DNA: TGCAGTGTTAGTATACAGGGCCCCACAGATACGCAGTATTTT.

This clonotype was recorded many times. The V call is TRBV20-1, the J call TRBJ2-5, with 12 nucleotides matching TRBD2. Trimming took 6 bases from V and 4 from J; bases not matched to a gene: 9. The CDR3 consists of 15 residues. Germline V gene lookup returns CDR1 DFQATT and CDR2 SNEGSKA (reference sequence). CDR3 region: CSAPRAGLAGETQYF. CDR3 in DNA: TGCAGTGCCCCCCGGGCGGGACTAGCGGGAGAGACCCAGTACTTC.

This clonotype was picked up one time. A read error may produce the germline difference seen at one junction end. V and J are TRBV20-1 and TRBJ2-1, with a tentative D call TRBD2 (6 bases). The germline V gene encodes CDR1 DFQATT and CDR2 SNEGSKA (reference sequence). The length of the CDR3 is 14 residues. CDR3 region: CSAAEGSATNERFF. CDR3 in DNA: TGCAGTGCCGCGGAGGGAAGCGCCACCAATGAGCGGTTCTTC.

For the CDR3, the DNA is TGTGCCAGCAGAGGAGCCGCAACTAATGAAAAACTGTTTTTT. Amino acid sequence: CASRGAATNEKLFF. This rearrangement joins TRBV6-6 to TRBJ1-4; unclear D gene. V was shortened by 6 bases and J by 0 bases, with 8 bases between the two germline ends. CDR1 and CDR2 from the germline V gene are MNHNY and SVGAGI (reference sequence). The CDR3 is 14 amino acids.

This clonotype appeared many times. The CDR3 sequence is CASSLDSLAGVQETQYF. CDR3 in DNA: TGTGCCAGCAGCTTAGATAGTCTAGCGGGGGTTCAAGAGACCCAGTACTTC. V usage is TRBV11-2 and J usage is TRBJ2-5; 10 nucleotides align to TRBD2. Germline V gene sequence: CDR1 SGHAT, CDR2 FQNNGV. The V and J ends lost 0 bases and 2 bases, in that order; junction bases with no gene match: 6. CDR3 length: 17 amino acids.

This chain joins TRBV7-2 and TRBJ2-5; 9 bases match TRBD1. This CDR3 region has 13 residues. Germline lookup yields CDR1 SGHTA and CDR2 FQGNSA. With V trimmed by 5 bases and J by 7 bases, 5 bases remained unmatched. CDR3 DNA sequence: TGTGCCAGCAGCGACAGGGGGGAAGGGACCCAGTACTTC. Translating it yields CASSDRGEGTQYF.

This clonotype has more than one count but fewer than ten. The chain links TRBV4-3 to TRBJ2-1; 7 bases line up with TRBD1. This CDR3 spans 16 amino acids. After removal of 0 bases from V and 3 bases from J, the junction contained 5 bases not matched to a gene. The germline V gene encodes CDR1 LGHNA and CDR2 YSLEER. Here the CDR3 DNA reads TGCGCCAGCAGCCAAGAGACCGACAGGGACTACAATGAGCAGTTCTTC. Encoded protein: CASSQETDRDYNEQFF.

This clonotype was seen repeatedly, ten times or more. This chain connects TRBV29-1 to TRBJ2-3, with 9 bases lining up with TRBD1. CDR1 and CDR2 (germline): SQVTM, ANQGSEA. The CDR3 contains 13 residues. V lost 7 bases to trimming and J lost 6 bases; unmatched junction nucleotides: 8. The CDR3 is CSGRQGVRDTQYF. Written as DNA, the CDR3 is TGCAGCGGACGACAGGGGGTCAGGGATACGCAGTATTTT.

This clonotype was found many times. The chain employs TRBV5-1 and TRBJ1-2, with TRBD1 matching over 7 bases. The CDR3 runs 13 residues. The V segment lost 6 bases and the J segment 8 bases; nucleotides outside the gene matches: 10. From germline, CDR1 is SGHRS and CDR2 YFSETQ. The CDR3 loop reads CASTPRQGEGYTF. CDR3 nucleotides: TGCGCCAGCACCCCCAGACAGGGAGAAGGCTACACCTTC.

This clonotype was detected ten times or more. This sequence joins TRBV5-1 and TRBJ2-1, with D unresolved. The CDR3 has 13 residues. The V gene's germline CDR1 is SGHRS and CDR2 YFSETQ. Trimming removed 0 bases at V and 8 bases at J, with 9 bases between. For the CDR3, the DNA is TGCGCCAGCAGCTTGGAAGCAGAGGATGAGCAGTTCTTC. Its translation is CASSLEAEDEQFF.

In its sample, this clonotype was seen many times. CDR3 nucleotide sequence: TGTGCCAGCAGTTCCAGCGGGGGGGCCAGGAAAAACATTCAGTACTTC. Protein sequence: CASSSSGGARKNIQYF. The chain has TRBV27 and TRBJ2-4; 10 positions agree with TRBD2. CDR1 MNHEY and CDR2 SMNVEV come from the germline V gene (reference sequence). V gave up 4 bases and J gave up 4 bases; unmatched junction bases: 7. The CDR3 runs 16 residues.

This clonotype was recorded a few times. The chain links TRBV4-1 to TRBJ1-2, with D possibly matching TRBD1 (5 bases). Germline CDR1 and CDR2: MGHRA and YSYEKL. This CDR3 contains 15 residues. Trimming shortened V by 0 bases and J by 8 bases, and 16 bases separated the two germline ends. CDR3 sequence: CASSQESRGPGGYTF. The DNA for the CDR3 is TGCGCCAGCAGCCAAGAATCGAGGGGTCCGGGGGGCTACACCTTC.

The chain is built from TRBV6-1 and TRBJ1-5; TRBD1 matches 8 bases. In germline, CDR1 is MNHNS, CDR2 SASEGT. The CDR3 is 14 residues long. V was pared by 8 bases and J by 2 bases, with 5 bases of the junction left unmatched. CDR3 residues: CASCPGQGNQPQHF. The CDR3 region has the DNA TGTGCCAGCTGCCCGGGACAGGGCAATCAGCCCCAGCATTTT.

The chain couples TRBV5-1 to TRBJ2-5, with 9 bases identical to TRBD1. With 4 bases clipped from V and 5 bases from J, the junction kept 9 bases outside the gene matches. The CDR3 is made up of 15 amino acids. CDR1 is SGHRS and CDR2 is YFSETQ in the germline V gene. CDR3 loop: CASSGSGTGHETQYF. CDR3 DNA sequence: TGCGCCAGCAGCGGCTCCGGGACAGGGCACGAGACCCAGTACTTC.